This paragraph covers one T cell receptor (beta chain) sequence. The target antigen is unknown. 60 Vbeta and 13 Jbeta primers were used in PCR. The repertoire was sequenced with immunoSEQ multiplex PCR; TCRdb's copy has only in-frame clones and lacks some. Of roughly 200,000 clones listed, 79% were seen once; the top ten hold approximately 0.7%. The sample is drawn from a study of cytomegalovirus exposure and HLA in healthy donors. Study-wide results and limits: Usually a TCR sequence was rare, but some public TCRs were found in many donors. Associated with cytomegalovirus, according to the listing, were around 170 TCR beta chains. Earlier analysis looked at TCR beta V segments, and most were productive about 90% or about 30% of the time. Presence/absence analyses assumed roughly uniform sequencing depth across donors, which may not hold.

The CDR3 length is 17 residues. The V gene's germline CDR1 is ENHRY and CDR2 SYGVKD. The J segment lost 4 bases and the V segment lost 9 bases, leaving 11 bases of the junction unmatched. The genes are TRBV10-3 and TRBJ2-1, with 14 bases that match TRBD2. The sample taken for sequencing was PBMCs. The source is a woman between 40 and 50 years old in good health and CMV-seronegative. The CDR3, as DNA: TGTGCCATTTCTCCTGGACTAGCGGGGGGCCATTACAATGAGCAGTTCTTC. Translation gives CAISPGLAGGHYNEQFF.